The clone carrying this TCR beta chain was recorded many times. The antigen is undetermined. Other DNA sequences from this sample encode an identical CDR3 as well. TCRdb reassembled clones from the PCR reads with MiXCR. The table has some 93,000 clones, roughly 12% seen once. The data were taken from a study of metastatic and nonmetastatic thyroid tumors. In the study overall: A comparison of repertoires was made across blood and tumor or nodule tissue from malignant and benign thyroid patients. General study results and limits: A significant increase in TCR beta diversity was reportedly seen in malignant thyroid tumors relative to benign nodules, in blood and tumor.

Ahead of thyroid surgery, no patient had received treatment of any kind. The CDR3 is made up of 13 amino acids. Germline CDR1 DFQATT, CDR2 SNEGSKA (reference sequence). With 1 base removed from V and 4 bases from J, the gap between germline ends came to 7 bases. This clonotype originated in a female donor with papillary thyroid cancer or a benign thyroid nodule (not recorded which). Some clones in this sample may be carry-over from other donors' samples. Input material: blood. The V gene is TRBV20-1, the J gene TRBJ1-4, with D uncertain. The chain's CDR3 is CSARGHYNEKLFF. CDR3 bases: TGCAGTGCTAGAGGACATTATAATGAAAAACTGTTTTTT.